The clone carrying this T cell receptor (beta chain) occurred once. The data derive from a study of blood T cell repertoires in COVID-19. Looking at the study overall: Italy, Spain and the United States were the sources of the convalescent and acute COVID-19 samples. In each case, the material was cDNA or gDNA derived from T cells, B-cell-depleted T cells, or PBMCs.

As originally analysed: Nucleated cell counts were estimated from reference gene primer amplification. Clones were sequenced by immunoSEQ multiplex PCR, and TCRdb holds only the in-frame ones, with some missing. That table is the source of V, J and clone size, and D and trimming were worked out from the DNA. The sample has roughly 230,000 clones, approximately 92% seen once. Germline V gene sequence: CDR1 DFQATT, CDR2 SNEGSKA (reference sequence). V was pared by 5 bases and J by 8 bases, with 2 bases of the junction left unmatched. The CDR3 has 11 amino acids. The sequence was obtained from a woman between 40 and 50 years old who had recovered from COVID-19. The sample consisted of peripheral blood. The J gene is TRBJ1-4, the V gene TRBV20-1, with 7 positions matching TRBD1. The CDR3, as DNA: TGCAGTGCTGAAGGGGGCGAAAAACTGTTTTTT. This codes for CSAEGGEKLFF.